Reported below is one TCR beta chain. Its specificity is unknown. It was 5'RACE with constant-segment primers that produced the TCR alpha and TCR beta cDNA libraries, which carried sample barcodes and UMIs. Via MiXCR, TCRdb re-called the 5' RACE reads, giving one row per CDR3 protein. The sample yields 300,000 or so distinct CDR3 sequences, roughly 15% seen once. The sample belongs to a study of T-cell memory formation after mild COVID-19. General study findings and limits: Some clones that responded were present in memory (sampled pre-infection), which suggests cross-reactive memory joined. Day 15 to 85 contractors were CD4/CD8 balanced; later expanders leaned CD4+.

The CDR3 sequence is 15 residues long. V was pared by 2 bases and J by 0 bases, with 10 bases between. CDR1 is SGHDN, CDR2 FVKESK, per germline. The rearrangement uses TRBV14 and TRBJ1-1; D is undetermined. The sequenced sample consisted of PBMCs or a T cell subset sorted from them (not recorded which). This sequence originates from a man aged 18-30 years who had mild COVID-19 (a few samples of this study predate the infection). Cell type and time point are not known. The DNA for the CDR3 is TGTGCCAGCAGCCAATGGAGGACTATGAACACTGAAGCTTTCTTT. Translation: CASSQWRTMNTEAFF.